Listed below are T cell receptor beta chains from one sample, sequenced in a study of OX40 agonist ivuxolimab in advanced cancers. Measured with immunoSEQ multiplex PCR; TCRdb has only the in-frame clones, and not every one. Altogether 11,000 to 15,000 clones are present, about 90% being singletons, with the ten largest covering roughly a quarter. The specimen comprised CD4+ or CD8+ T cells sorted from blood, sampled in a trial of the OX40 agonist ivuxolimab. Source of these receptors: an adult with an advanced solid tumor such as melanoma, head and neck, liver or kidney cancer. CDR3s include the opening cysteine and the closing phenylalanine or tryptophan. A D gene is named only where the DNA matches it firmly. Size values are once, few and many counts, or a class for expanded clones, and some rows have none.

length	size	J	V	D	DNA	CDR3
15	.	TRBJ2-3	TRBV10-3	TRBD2	TGTGCCATCAGTGATTCTAGCGGGGCAACAGATACGCAGTATTTT	CAISDSSGATDTQYF
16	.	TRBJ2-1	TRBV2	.	TGTGCCAGCCCCGACGTCGGGGTAGAGACCTACAATGAGCAGTTCTTC	CASPDVGVETYNEQFF
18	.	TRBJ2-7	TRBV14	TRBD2	TGTGCCAGCAGCCAAGAACAATTTCCGGGACTAGCGGGATACGAGCAGTACTTC	CASSQEQFPGLAGYEQYF
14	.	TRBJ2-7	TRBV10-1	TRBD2	TGCGCCAGCAGTGATGGACTAGCGGAAAGCAGTCAGTACTTC	CASSDGLAESSQYF
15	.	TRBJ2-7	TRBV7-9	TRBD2	TGTGCCAGCAGCTTAGTGGGGGGGGTCCCCTACGAGCAGTACTTC	CASSLVGGVPYEQYF
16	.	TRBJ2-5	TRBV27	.	TGTGCCAGCAGTTTATCGTTCCTAGCGCTCCAAGAGACCCAGTACTTC	CASSLSFLALQETQYF
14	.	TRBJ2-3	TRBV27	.	TGTGCCAGCAGTTTTCTGCCCGACGCAGATACGCAGTATTTT	CASSFLPDADTQYF
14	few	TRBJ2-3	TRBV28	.	TGTGCCAGCAGTTTGGACTCATACACAGATACGCAGTATTTT	CASSLDSYTDTQYF
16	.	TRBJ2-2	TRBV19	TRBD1	TGTGCCAGTAGTATAGGGACAGGGGGCTCTTTCGGGGAGCTGTTTTTT	CASSIGTGGSFGELFF
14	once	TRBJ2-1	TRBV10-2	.	TGCGCCAGCGAGAGGGACTTCGTCTACAATGAGCAGTTCTTC	CASERDFVYNEQFF
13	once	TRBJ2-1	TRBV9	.	TGTGCCAGCAGCGTCACTTCTTCCCCTGAGCAGTTCTTC	CASSVTSSPEQFF
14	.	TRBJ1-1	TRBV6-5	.	TGTGCCAGCAGTTTCCGACACGCGAACACTGAAGCTTTCTTT	CASSFRHANTEAFF
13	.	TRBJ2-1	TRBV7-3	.	TGTGCCAGCAGCCTCAACGAGGGCGGTGAGCAGTTCTTC	CASSLNEGGEQFF
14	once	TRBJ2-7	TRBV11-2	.	TGTGCCAGCAGCTTAGACCAACCCAGCTACGAGCAGTACTTC	CASSLDQPSYEQYF
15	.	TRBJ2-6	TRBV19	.	TGTGCCAGTAGTATTCTGATGTCTGGGGCCAACGTCCTGACTTTC	CASSILMSGANVLTF
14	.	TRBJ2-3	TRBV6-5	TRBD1	TGTGCCAGCAGCCTAGGACAGGGCACAGATACGCAGTATTTT	CASSLGQGTDTQYF
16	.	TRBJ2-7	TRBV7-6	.	TGTGCCAGCAGCTTAACTGCGACAGGAGACATCTACGAGCAGTACTTC	CASSLTATGDIYEQYF
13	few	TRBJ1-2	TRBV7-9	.	TGTGCCAGCATCCCTTTGGGGAACTATGGCTACACCTTC	CASIPLGNYGYTF
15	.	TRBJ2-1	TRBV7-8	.	TGTGCCAGCAGCTTAGCGGAGGGGGTTATAGATGAGCAGTTCTTC	CASSLAEGVIDEQFF
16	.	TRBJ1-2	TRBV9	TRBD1	TGTGCCAGCAGCGTAGCAGGGGGAGGTCCTTTCTATGGCTACACCTTC	CASSVAGGGPFYGYTF
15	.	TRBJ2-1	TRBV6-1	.	TGTGCCAGCAGTGATGCGGGAACCTCCTACAATGAGCAGTTCTTC	CASSDAGTSYNEQFF
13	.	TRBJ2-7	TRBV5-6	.	TGTGCCAGCAGCTTCGGCCAGGGTGACGAGCAGTACTTC	CASSFGQGDEQYF
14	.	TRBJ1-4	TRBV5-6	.	TGTGCCAGCAGCTTGGGGGCTGGGGGTGAAAAACTGTTTTTT	CASSLGAGGEKLFF
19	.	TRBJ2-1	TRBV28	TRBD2	TGTGCCAGCAGTTTAGTCCTATCCCCGAGCGGGAGCTCCTACAATGAGCAGTTCTTC	CASSLVLSPSGSSYNEQFF